The rows below give T cell receptor beta chains drawn from one sample of a study of neurological immune-mediated disorders. From the 5' RACE reads, TCRdb called clonotypes with MiXCR, one entry per CDR3 protein. Of approximately 90,000 distinct CDR3 sequences detected, 3% to 4% appear once; the ten largest clones hold roughly 6.4%. The sample was PBMCs. Receptor source: a woman between 18 and 30 years old with multiple sclerosis. Each CDR3 is given with its conserved first and last residue. The order of the fields is clone size, D gene, J gene, V gene, CDR3 protein, CDR3 DNA. The D gene is left open where the match is weak. A clone size is listed for some rows: how often the clone was seen (once, few, many), or a class if it is expanded.

clone_size: many
d_call: -
j_call: TRBJ2-3
v_call: TRBV6-4
cdr3_aa: CASSDGESTDTQYF
cdr3_nt: TGTGCCAGCAGTGACGGTGAAAGCACAGATACGCAGTATTTT

clone_size: many
d_call: -
j_call: TRBJ1-1
v_call: TRBV12-3/TRBV12-4
cdr3_aa: CASSLGGRAEAFF
cdr3_nt: TGTGCCAGCAGTTTAGGGGGGAGGGCGGAAGCTTTCTTT

clone_size: many
d_call: TRBD1
j_call: TRBJ1-6
v_call: TRBV6-5
cdr3_aa: CASRDRSSYNSPLHF
cdr3_nt: TGTGCCAGCAGGGACAGGAGCTCCTATAATTCACCCCTCCACTTT

clone_size: many
d_call: TRBD1
j_call: TRBJ2-3
v_call: TRBV28
cdr3_aa: CASTPGQGTDTQYF
cdr3_nt: TGTGCCAGCACCCCGGGACAGGGGACAGATACGCAGTATTTT

clone_size: -
d_call: TRBD1
j_call: TRBJ1-5
v_call: TRBV5-1
cdr3_aa: CASSPGGIRGHQPQHF
cdr3_nt: TGCGCCAGCAGTCCAGGGGGAATAAGAGGACATCAGCCCCAGCATTTT

clone_size: -
d_call: TRBD1
j_call: TRBJ2-7
v_call: TRBV12-3/TRBV12-4
cdr3_aa: CASRPGQGYYEQYF
cdr3_nt: TGTGCCAGCAGGCCGGGACAGGGCTACTACGAGCAGTACTTC

clone_size: many
d_call: -
j_call: TRBJ1-1
v_call: TRBV5-1
cdr3_aa: CASSSLAGAGTEAFF
cdr3_nt: TGCGCCAGCAGCTCATTGGCCGGCGCGGGGACTGAAGCTTTCTTT

clone_size: -
d_call: -
j_call: TRBJ2-3
v_call: TRBV6-5
cdr3_aa: CASSRQVRGTDTQYF
cdr3_nt: TGTGCCAGCAGTCGACAGGTGCGAGGCACAGATACGCAGTATTTT

clone_size: many
d_call: TRBD2
j_call: TRBJ2-1
v_call: TRBV20-1
cdr3_aa: CSATLAGGMGNEQFF
cdr3_nt: TGCAGTGCTACTTTAGCGGGAGGGATGGGCAATGAGCAGTTCTTC

clone_size: -
d_call: -
j_call: TRBJ2-7
v_call: TRBV20-1
cdr3_aa: CSPAGLGEQYF
cdr3_nt: TGCAGCCCCGCCGGGTTAGGAGAGCAGTACTTC